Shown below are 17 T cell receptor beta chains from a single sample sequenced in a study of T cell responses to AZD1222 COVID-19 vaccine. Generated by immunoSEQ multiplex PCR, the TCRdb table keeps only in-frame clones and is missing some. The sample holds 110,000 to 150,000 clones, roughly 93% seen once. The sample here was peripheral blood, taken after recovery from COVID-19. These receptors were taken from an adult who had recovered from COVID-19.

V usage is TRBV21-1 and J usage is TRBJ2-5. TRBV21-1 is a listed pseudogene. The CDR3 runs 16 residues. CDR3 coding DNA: TGTGCCAGCAGCAAAGGGTCCGGGCAAAACCAAGAGACCCAGTACTTC. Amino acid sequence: CASSKGSGQNQETQYF.

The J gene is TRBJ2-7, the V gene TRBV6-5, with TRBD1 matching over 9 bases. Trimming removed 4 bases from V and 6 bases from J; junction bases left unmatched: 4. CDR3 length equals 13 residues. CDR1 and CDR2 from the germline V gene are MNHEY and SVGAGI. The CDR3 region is CASSSYRGREQYF. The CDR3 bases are TGTGCCAGCAGTTCCTACAGGGGGCGCGAGCAGTACTTC.

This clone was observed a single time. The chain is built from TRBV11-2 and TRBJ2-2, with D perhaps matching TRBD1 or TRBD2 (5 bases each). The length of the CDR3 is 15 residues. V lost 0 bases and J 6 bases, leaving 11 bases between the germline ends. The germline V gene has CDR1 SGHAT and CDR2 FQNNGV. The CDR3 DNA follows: TGTGCCAGCAGCTTAGAATGGGGGAAAGCCGGGGAGCTGTTTTTT. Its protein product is CASSLEWGKAGELFF.

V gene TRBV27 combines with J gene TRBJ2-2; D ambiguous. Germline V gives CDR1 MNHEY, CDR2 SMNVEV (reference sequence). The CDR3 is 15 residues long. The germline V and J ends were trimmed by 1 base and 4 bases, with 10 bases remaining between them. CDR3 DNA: TGTGCCAGCAGTTTATTGGTGGCTAGCACCGGGGAGCTGTTTTTT. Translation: CASSLLVASTGELFF.

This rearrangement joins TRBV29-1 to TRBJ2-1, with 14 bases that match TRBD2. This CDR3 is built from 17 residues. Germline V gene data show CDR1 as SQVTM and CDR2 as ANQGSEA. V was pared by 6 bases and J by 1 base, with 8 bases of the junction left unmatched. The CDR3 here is CSVVGLAGGGSYNEQFF. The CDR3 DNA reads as TGCAGCGTCGTCGGACTAGCGGGAGGAGGGTCCTACAATGAGCAGTTCTTC.

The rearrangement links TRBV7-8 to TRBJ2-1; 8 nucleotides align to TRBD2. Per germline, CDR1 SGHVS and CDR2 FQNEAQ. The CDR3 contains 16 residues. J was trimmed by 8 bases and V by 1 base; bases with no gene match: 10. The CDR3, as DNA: TGTGCCAGCAGCTTAGAATACGGGAGGGCCTATGATGAGCAGTTCTTC. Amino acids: CASSLEYGRAYDEQFF.

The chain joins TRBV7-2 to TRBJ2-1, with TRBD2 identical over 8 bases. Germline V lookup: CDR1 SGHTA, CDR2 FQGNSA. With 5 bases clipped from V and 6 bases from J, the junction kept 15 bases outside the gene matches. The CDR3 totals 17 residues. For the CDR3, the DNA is TGTGCCAGCAGCCCTGGGCTTGGAGCGGGAGCGGGCAATGAGCAGTTCTTC. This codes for CASSPGLGAGAGNEQFF.

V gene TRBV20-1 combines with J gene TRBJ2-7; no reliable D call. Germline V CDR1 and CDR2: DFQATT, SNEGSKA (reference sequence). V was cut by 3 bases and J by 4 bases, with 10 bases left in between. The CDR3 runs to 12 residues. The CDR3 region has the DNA TGCAGTGCTAGTCCCCAGGAGTACGAGCAGTACTTC. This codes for CSASPQEYEQYF.

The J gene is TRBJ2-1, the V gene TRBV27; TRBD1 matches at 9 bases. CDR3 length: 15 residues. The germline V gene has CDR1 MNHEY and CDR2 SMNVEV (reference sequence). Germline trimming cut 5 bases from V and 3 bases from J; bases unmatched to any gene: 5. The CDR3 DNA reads TGTGCCAGCAGTCCATGGACAGGGGTCTACAATGAGCAGTTCTTC. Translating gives CASSPWTGVYNEQFF.

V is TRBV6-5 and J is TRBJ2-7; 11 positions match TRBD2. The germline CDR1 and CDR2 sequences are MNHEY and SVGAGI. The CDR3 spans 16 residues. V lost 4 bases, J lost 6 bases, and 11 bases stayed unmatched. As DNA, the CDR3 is TGTGCCAGCAGTTCCTACCCGACTAGCGGGAACGGCGAGCAGTACTTC. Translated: CASSSYPTSGNGEQYF.

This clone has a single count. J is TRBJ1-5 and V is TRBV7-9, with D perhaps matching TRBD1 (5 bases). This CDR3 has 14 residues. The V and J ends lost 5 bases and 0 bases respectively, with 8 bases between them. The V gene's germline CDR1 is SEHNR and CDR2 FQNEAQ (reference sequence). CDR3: CASSGGNSNQPQHF. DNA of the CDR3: TGTGCCAGCAGCGGGGGGAATAGCAATCAGCCCCAGCATTTT.

CDR3 loop: CASSLASGEQYF. DNA for the CDR3: TGTGCCAGCAGCTTAGCTAGCGGGGAGCAGTACTTC. The chain recombines TRBV7-9 with TRBJ2-7; TRBD2 aligns across 7 bases. V was pared by 0 bases and J by 7 bases, with 0 bases of the junction left unmatched. Germline CDR1 is SEHNR and CDR2 is FQNEAQ (reference sequence). The CDR3 contains 12 residues.

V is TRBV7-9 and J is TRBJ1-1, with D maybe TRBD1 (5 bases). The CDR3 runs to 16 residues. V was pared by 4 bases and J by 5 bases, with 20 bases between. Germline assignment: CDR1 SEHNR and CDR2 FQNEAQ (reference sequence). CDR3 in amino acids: CASSSPSGRSGTEAFF. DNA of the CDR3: TGTGCCAGCAGCTCTCCCTCCGGCAGGTCAGGGACTGAAGCTTTCTTT. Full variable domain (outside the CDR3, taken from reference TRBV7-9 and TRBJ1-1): DTGVSQNPRHKITKRGQNVTFRCDPISEHNRLYWYRQTLGQGPEFLTYFQNEAQLEKSRLLSDRFSAERPKGSFSTLEIQRTEQGDSAMYLCASSSPSGRSGTEAFFGQGTRLTVV.

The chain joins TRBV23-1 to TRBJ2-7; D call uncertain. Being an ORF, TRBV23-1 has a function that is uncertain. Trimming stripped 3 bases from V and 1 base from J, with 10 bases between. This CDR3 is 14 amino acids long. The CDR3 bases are TGCGCCAGCAGTCAGGGCAGGCTTTCCTACGAGCAGTACTTC. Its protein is CASSQGRLSYEQYF.

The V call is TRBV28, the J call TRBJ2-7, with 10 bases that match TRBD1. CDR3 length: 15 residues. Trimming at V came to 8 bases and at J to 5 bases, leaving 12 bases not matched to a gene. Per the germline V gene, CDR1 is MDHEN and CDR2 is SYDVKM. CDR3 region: CASARGGQGRDEQYF. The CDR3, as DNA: TGTGCCAGCGCACGGGGGGGACAGGGGCGGGACGAGCAGTACTTC.

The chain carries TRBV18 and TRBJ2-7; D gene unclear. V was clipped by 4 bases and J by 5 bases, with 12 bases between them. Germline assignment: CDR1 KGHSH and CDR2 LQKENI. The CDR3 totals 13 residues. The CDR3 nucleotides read TGTGCCAGCTCACGAAAGGCCACACACGAGCAGTACTTC. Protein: CASSRKATHEQYF.

CDR3 nucleotides: TGTGCCAGCAGTTTAGGGACTAGTTCTCCCGAGACCCAGTACTTC. Encoded protein: CASSLGTSSPETQYF. J is TRBJ2-5 and V is TRBV27, with TRBD2 matching over 8 bases. After removal of 2 bases from V and 5 bases from J, the junction contained 7 bases not matched to a gene. The CDR3 covers 15 residues. Germline V gives CDR1 MNHEY, CDR2 SMNVEV (reference sequence).